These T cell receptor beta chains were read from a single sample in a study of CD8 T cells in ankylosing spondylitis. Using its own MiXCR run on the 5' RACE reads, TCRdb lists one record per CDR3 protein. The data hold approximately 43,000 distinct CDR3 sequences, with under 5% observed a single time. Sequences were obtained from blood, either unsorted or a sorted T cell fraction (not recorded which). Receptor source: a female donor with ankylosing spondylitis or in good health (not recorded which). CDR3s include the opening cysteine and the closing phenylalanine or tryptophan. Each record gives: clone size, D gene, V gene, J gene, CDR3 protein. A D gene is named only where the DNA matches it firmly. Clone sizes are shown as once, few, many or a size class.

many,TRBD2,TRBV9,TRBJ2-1,CASSSKRGANYNEQFF
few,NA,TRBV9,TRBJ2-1,CASSAHRRTYNEQFF
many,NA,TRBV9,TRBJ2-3,CASSVEHTSADTQYF
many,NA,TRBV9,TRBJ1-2,CASSVGGGDGSYTF
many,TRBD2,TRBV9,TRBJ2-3,CASSVGVAGGTDTQYF
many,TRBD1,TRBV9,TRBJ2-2,CASSVAPQDRGTGELFF
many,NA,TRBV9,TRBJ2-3,CASSATGSTDTQYF
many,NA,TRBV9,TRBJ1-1,CASSDSDLPNTEAFF
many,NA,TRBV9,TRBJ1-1,CASSGLGRVDGTEAFF
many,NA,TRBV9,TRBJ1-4,CASSVRSGEKLFF
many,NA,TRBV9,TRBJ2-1,CASSVSPSVYNEQFF
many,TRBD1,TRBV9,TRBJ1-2,CASSVTNGQEGYGYTF
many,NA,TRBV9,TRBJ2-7,CASSERADYSSYEQYF
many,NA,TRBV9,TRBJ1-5,CASSPVAAGQPQHF
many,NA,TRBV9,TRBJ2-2,CASSGTGMNTGELFF
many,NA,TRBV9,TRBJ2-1,CASSARDPRNEQFF
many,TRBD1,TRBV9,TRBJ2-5,CASARWDSQETQYF